Sequencing of this T cell receptor (beta chain) was carried out in a study of CD8+ T cells in alopecia areata. Study-level results: Besides other cells, scalp samples also yield sequences of resident alphabeta T cells from normal skin.

Sequencing relied on a cDNA template that was reverse transcribed from extracted RNA. Measured with immunoSEQ multiplex PCR; TCRdb has only the in-frame clones, and not every one. The sample lists under 350,000 clones; more than 45% were seen once. Concerning this clone: As yet, its antigen is unknown.

Regarding treatment: oral pan-JAK inhibitor, 5-10 mg twice daily. Trimming took off 7 bases at V and 0 bases at J, with 11 bases between the two ends. The CDR3 sequence is 13 residues long. Germline V gene sequence: CDR1 GTSNPN, CDR2 SVGIG (reference sequence). The sequenced sample was CD4+ T cells sorted from blood, obtained at week 24, from a patient treated with tofacitinib. This clonotype was obtained from a human donor with alopecia areata. The chain combines TRBV30 with TRBJ2-3, with D perhaps matching TRBD1 (6 bases). The CDR3 DNA reads TGTGCCTCACAGGGTGCTAGCACAGATACGCAGTATTTT. This gives the protein CASQGASTDTQYF.